These T cell receptor beta chains were read from a single sample in a study of blood T cell repertoires in COVID-19. Assay: immunoSEQ multiplex PCR; the TCRdb copy retains only in-frame clones and omits some. The sample gives 120,000 to 150,000 clones, over 80% of which show up once; approximately 10% is in the top ten. The material sequenced was peripheral blood. These receptors originate from an elderly woman with acute or convalescent COVID-19. Each CDR3 is given with its conserved first and last residue. Fields, in order: J gene, D gene, V gene, clone size, CDR3 protein, CDR3 DNA. A D gene is named only where the DNA matches it firmly. Only part of the rows carry a size: once, few, many, or a class if the clone is expanded.

TRBJ1-6	TRBD1	TRBV11-1	NA	CASSSAGTGEFTLHF	TGTGCCAGCAGCTCCGCTGGGACAGGGGAGTTCACCCTCCACTTT
TRBJ2-7	NA	TRBV10-3	NA	CAISAGVLSYEQYF	TGTGCCATCAGTGCCGGGGTCCTGTCCTACGAGCAGTACTTC
TRBJ2-3	TRBD1	TRBV7-9	NA	CASSLYGTGFADTQYF	TGTGCCAGCAGCTTGTACGGGACAGGGTTCGCAGATACGCAGTATTTT
TRBJ2-4	TRBD1	TRBV6-5	NA	CASSPTGQENIQYF	TGTGCCAGCAGCCCCACCGGACAGGAAAACATTCAGTACTTC
TRBJ1-3	NA	TRBV3-1/TRBV3-2	NA	CASSQGWGKGNTIYF	TGTGCCAGCAGCCAGGGGTGGGGCAAAGGGAACACCATATATTTT
TRBJ1-2	NA	TRBV2	NA	CASSERYGYTF	TGTGCCAGCAGTGAACGGTATGGCTACACCTTC
TRBJ1-5	NA	TRBV19	NA	CASSISRGSGNQPQHF	TGTGCCAGTAGTATCTCTCGGGGGAGCGGCAATCAGCCCCAGCATTTT
TRBJ2-5	NA	TRBV4-2	NA	CASSQDILAQETQYF	TGTGCCAGCAGCCAAGATATCCTAGCTCAAGAGACCCAGTACTTC
TRBJ2-3	TRBD2	TRBV5-4	once	CASSLGGGATDTQYF	TGTGCCAGCAGCTTGGGCGGGGGGGCAACAGATACGCAGTATTTT
TRBJ1-1	NA	TRBV5-1	NA	CASSWQGNHNTEAFF	TGCGCCAGCAGCTGGCAGGGGAACCATAACACTGAAGCTTTCTTT
TRBJ2-1	NA	TRBV5-1	NA	CASKVDSYNEQFF	TGCGCCAGCAAAGTTGACTCTTACAATGAGCAGTTCTTC
TRBJ2-7	NA	TRBV6-5	NA	CASSYSAVSYEQYF	TGTGCCAGCAGTTACTCTGCAGTCTCCTACGAGCAGTACTTC
TRBJ2-3	NA	TRBV7-3	NA	CASSPQSGLTGDTQYF	TGTGCCAGCAGCCCCCAATCGGGATTAACGGGAGATACGCAGTATTTT
TRBJ1-2	NA	TRBV6-6	NA	CASSDRQVYGYTF	TGTGCCAGCAGTGACCGACAAGTCTATGGCTACACCTTC
TRBJ1-2	NA	TRBV2	NA	CASENGGPNYGYTF	TGTGCCAGCGAGAACGGGGGGCCGAACTATGGCTACACCTTC
TRBJ1-2	TRBD1	TRBV6-5	NA	CASTNRGLYGYTF	TGTGCCAGCACCAACAGGGGCCTCTATGGCTACACCTTC
TRBJ1-1	NA	TRBV18	NA	CASSGTSTEAFF	TGTGCCAGCTCAGGCACCTCTACTGAAGCTTTCTTT
TRBJ2-2	TRBD1	TRBV19	NA	CASSRDRVNTGELFF	TGTGCCAGTAGTAGGGACAGGGTGAACACCGGGGAGCTGTTTTTT
TRBJ1-2	TRBD1	TRBV10-3	NA	CAISESGQGGYGYTF	TGTGCCATCAGTGAGTCGGGACAGGGGGGCTATGGCTACACCTTC
TRBJ1-4	NA	TRBV4-1	NA	CASSPLGWAGPIMKEKLFF	TGCGCCAGCAGCCCCCTGGGCTGGGCAGGCCCCATAATGAAGGAAAAACTGTTTTTT
TRBJ2-2	TRBD1	TRBV6-5	NA	CASSYFGQVTGELFF	TGTGCCAGCAGTTACTTTGGACAGGTCACCGGGGAGCTGTTTTTT
TRBJ2-1	NA	TRBV29-1	NA	CSAGSHEQFF	TGCAGTGCCGGCTCTCATGAGCAGTTCTTC
TRBJ1-3	NA	TRBV6-6	NA	CASSSPGHENGNTIYF	TGTGCCAGCAGCTCCCCGGGTCACGAGAATGGAAACACCATATATTTT
TRBJ2-1	TRBD2	TRBV5-1	NA	CASSLGLAANLNEQFF	TGCGCCAGCAGCCTCGGACTAGCGGCTAACCTCAATGAGCAGTTCTTC
TRBJ2-2	TRBD2	TRBV5-1	NA	CASSSLPTREAGELFF	TGCGCCAGCAGCTCCCTTCCGACCCGGGAGGCCGGGGAGCTGTTTTTT
TRBJ1-1	TRBD1	TRBV3-1/TRBV3-2	few	CASSPLSPTGRIEAFF	TGTGCCAGCAGCCCCCTTTCCCCGACAGGGAGGATTGAAGCTTTCTTT
TRBJ1-1	NA	TRBV29-1	NA	CSLGPQNTEAFF	TGCAGCTTGGGCCCTCAGAACACTGAAGCTTTCTTT
TRBJ1-1	TRBD1	TRBV7-8	few	CASKEQGAANTEAFF	TGTGCCAGCAAGGAACAGGGGGCAGCGAACACTGAAGCTTTCTTT
TRBJ2-7	TRBD2	TRBV27	NA	CASSVAGGNSYEQYF	TGTGCCAGCAGTGTAGCGGGGGGAAACTCCTACGAGCAGTACTTC
TRBJ1-3	TRBD1	TRBV18	NA	CASSGTGSVSGNTIYF	TGTGCCAGCTCCGGGACAGGGTCGGTCTCTGGAAACACCATATATTTT
TRBJ1-1	NA	TRBV19	NA	CASSSQGGTEAFF	TGTGCCAGTAGTAGCCAGGGTGGGACTGAAGCTTTCTTT
TRBJ1-5	NA	TRBV5-3	NA	CARSLKREDGQPQHF	TGTGCCAGAAGCTTAAAGAGGGAAGACGGGCAGCCCCAGCATTTT
TRBJ1-2	NA	TRBV16	NA	CASSPSGAGKTVYTF	TGTGCCAGCAGCCCGAGCGGGGCAGGGAAAACTGTCTACACCTTC
TRBJ1-1	NA	TRBV18	NA	CASSTTDLNTEAFF	TGTGCCAGCTCCACGACAGATTTGAACACTGAAGCTTTCTTT
TRBJ1-1	TRBD1	TRBV2	NA	CASSGQVNTEAFF	TGTGCCAGCTCCGGACAGGTGAACACTGAAGCTTTCTTT
TRBJ2-1	NA	TRBV5-1	NA	CASSLDDSRNEQFF	TGCGCCAGCAGCTTGGATGACAGTCGCAATGAGCAGTTCTTC
TRBJ1-5	NA	TRBV20-1	NA	CSASRGNNQPQHF	TGCAGTGCTAGTCGGGGGAACAATCAGCCCCAGCATTTT
TRBJ2-3	TRBD2	TRBV7-9	NA	CASSFAGTRADTQYF	TGTGCCAGCAGCTTTGCTGGGACTAGGGCAGATACGCAGTATTTT
TRBJ1-1	NA	TRBV6-1	once	CASSEALKRGVTEAFF	TGTGCCAGCAGTGAGGCCTTAAAGCGGGGGGTGACTGAAGCTTTCTTT
TRBJ2-1	NA	TRBV5-1	NA	CASSLVAGQNEQFF	TGCGCCAGCAGCTTGGTGGCAGGGCAAAATGAGCAGTTCTTC
TRBJ1-1	NA	TRBV7-8	NA	CASSLDVGRDAEAFF	TGTGCCAGCAGCTTAGATGTGGGCCGTGACGCTGAAGCTTTCTTT
TRBJ1-1	TRBD1	TRBV3-1/TRBV3-2	NA	CASSQGRDRYQSSMTAFF	TGTGCCAGCAGCCAAGGACGGGACAGGTATCAATCATCAATGACGGCTTTCTTT
TRBJ2-1	TRBD2	TRBV27	NA	CASRAGVYNEQFF	TGTGCCAGCAGAGCGGGGGTCTACAATGAGCAGTTCTTC
TRBJ2-7	TRBD1	TRBV19	NA	CASSMWGRGPYEQYF	TGTGCCAGTAGTATGTGGGGCAGGGGGCCATACGAGCAGTACTTC
TRBJ2-7	TRBD2	TRBV6-6	NA	CASRPKGLAGTYEQYF	TGTGCCAGCAGACCGAAAGGACTAGCGGGGACCTACGAGCAGTACTTC
TRBJ2-3	TRBD1	TRBV6-5	NA	CASSTSRGRRSTQYF	TGTGCCAGCAGTACCAGCAGGGGGCGCAGATCGACGCAGTATTTT
TRBJ1-1	NA	TRBV29-1	NA	CSGRVGVWDTEAFF	TGCAGCGGACGGGTAGGAGTTTGGGACACTGAAGCTTTCTTT
TRBJ1-1	NA	TRBV7-6	NA	CASSLASRAMNTEAFF	TGTGCCAGCAGCTTAGCATCGAGGGCGATGAACACTGAAGCTTTCTTT
TRBJ2-2	TRBD2	TRBV5-5	once	CASSLARTSGGPGELFF	TGTGCCAGCAGCTTGGCCCGCACTAGCGGGGGACCCGGGGAGCTGTTTTTT
TRBJ1-1	NA	TRBV18	NA	CASSPTSNTEAFF	TGTGCCAGCTCACCGACATCGAACACTGAAGCTTTCTTT
TRBJ1-2	TRBD1	TRBV19	NA	CASSISGQGSGYGYTF	TGTGCCAGTAGTATCTCGGGACAGGGATCGGGCTATGGCTACACCTTC
TRBJ1-3	TRBD1	TRBV18	NA	CASSRTGLPSGNTIYF	TGTGCCAGCTCTCGGACAGGGTTACCCTCTGGAAACACCATATATTTT
TRBJ1-5	TRBD1	TRBV29-1	NA	CSVAQGLNQPQHF	TGCAGCGTTGCACAGGGGCTTAATCAGCCCCAGCATTTT
TRBJ2-2	NA	TRBV7-3	NA	CASSLAPAANTGELFF	TGTGCCAGCAGCTTAGCCCCCGCGGCGAACACCGGGGAGCTGTTTTTT
TRBJ1-2	NA	TRBV18	NA	CASSALVSGVGGYTF	TGTGCCAGCTCAGCCCTAGTCTCAGGGGTCGGTGGCTACACCTTC
TRBJ1-6	TRBD1	TRBV2	NA	CASSTTGFRSPLHF	TGTGCCAGCAGTACGACAGGGTTTCGTTCACCCCTCCACTTT
TRBJ2-6	NA	TRBV18	NA	CASSLGQSSSGANVLTF	TGTGCCAGCTCACTAGGACAGAGTTCCTCTGGGGCCAACGTCCTGACTTTC